This T cell receptor beta chain was captured in a study of identical twins. Per germline, CDR1 SGHAT and CDR2 FQNNGV. V was pared by 6 bases and J by 7 bases, with 28 bases between. The CDR3 spans 17 residues. TCRdb re-called the 5' RACE reads with MiXCR, one entry per CDR3 protein. The sample shows some 1,700,000 distinct CDR3 sequences, under 35% of them seen only once. The genes are TRBV11-2 and TRBJ2-7, with D perhaps TRBD1 or TRBD2 (7 bases each). Sequenced: cord blood. The sequence came from a newborn girl in good health. CDR3 in amino acids: CASSPHLGQIGGNEQYF. CDR3 DNA sequence: TGTGCCAGCAGTCCGCATTTGGGACAGATCGGGGGGAATGAGCAGTACTTC.